What follows are 25 T cell receptor beta chains derived from one specimen sequenced in a study of cytomegalovirus exposure and HLA in healthy donors. The PCR used 60 Vbeta and 13 Jbeta primers. The data were produced by immunoSEQ multiplex PCR, yet TCRdb's version contains in-frame clones alone and is incomplete. The sample lists about 180,000 clones, approximately 80% occurring once. The specimen was PBMCs. The origin of the receptors is a man aged 18 to 30 in good health and CMV-seronegative.

The CDR3 bases are TGTGCCAGCAAGAAAGGGGGACAGGGCGGGAATGAGCAGTTCTTC. Residues: CASKKGGQGGNEQFF. V and J are TRBV28 and TRBJ2-1; 9 bases align to TRBD1. CDR1 is MDHEN, CDR2 SYDVKM, per germline. V shed 7 bases, J shed 7 bases, and the junction held 11 bases outside the gene matches. The CDR3 is 15 residues long. Variable domain in full (rest from reference TRBV28 and TRBJ2-1): DVKVTQSSRYLVKRTGEKVFLECVQDMDHENMFWYRQDPGLGLRLIYFSYDVKMKEKGDIPEGYSVSREKKERFSLILESASTNQTSMYLCASKKGGQGGNEQFFGPGTRLTVL.

V and J are TRBV28 and TRBJ2-1; 7 nucleotides match TRBD2. CDR1 is MDHEN, CDR2 SYDVKM, per germline. The V and J ends lost 7 bases and 0 bases, in that order; junction bases with no gene match: 3. The CDR3 extends over 14 amino acids. The CDR3 DNA sequence: TGTGCCAGCAAGCGGGAAAGCTCCTACAATGAGCAGTTCTTC. Translating gives CASKRESSYNEQFF.

V is TRBV2 and J is TRBJ2-5; 7 nucleotides match TRBD2. Germline assignment: CDR1 SNHLY and CDR2 FYNNEI. The CDR3 covers 13 residues. Losses at the gene ends were 7 bases for V and 0 bases for J; bases not matched to a gene: 2. The DNA of the CDR3 is TGTGCCAGCAAGCGGGGTCACCAAGAGACCCAGTACTTC. Protein: CASKRGHQETQYF.

The chain employs TRBV6-1 and TRBJ2-1, with 7 bases matching TRBD2. V was clipped by 8 bases and J by 8 bases; unmatched bases: 9. CDR3 length: 13 amino acids. Germline CDR1 reads MNHNS; CDR2 reads SASEGT. The DNA of the CDR3 is TGTGCCAGCTCCCTAGGGAGGGTCCATGAGCAGTTCTTC. Translating gives CASSLGRVHEQFF.

This rearrangement joins TRBV2 to TRBJ1-2; D might be TRBD1 (6 bases). CDR3 length: 12 residues. The V gene lost 5 bases and the J gene lost 4 bases, with 8 bases spanning the gap. Per germline, CDR1 SNHLY and CDR2 FYNNEI. CDR3: CASSPQGYGYTF. CDR3 in DNA: TGTGCCAGCAGTCCACAGGGCTATGGCTACACCTTC. Using reference TRBV2 and TRBJ1-2 for the parts outside the CDR3, the full variable domain is EPEVTQTPSHQVTQMGQEVILRCVPISNHLYFYWYRQILGQKVEFLVSFYNNEISEKSEIFDDQFSVERPDGSNFTLKIRSTKLEDSAMYFCASSPQGYGYTFGSGTRLTVV.

This chain uses TRBV5-1 with TRBJ2-2, with D unresolved. Germline values: CDR1 SGHRS, CDR2 YFSETQ. CDR3 length: 14 amino acids. V was clipped by 4 bases and J by 6 bases, with 13 bases between them. The CDR3 here is CASSPLGIAGELFF. CDR3 coding DNA: TGCGCCAGCAGCCCACTCGGTATAGCCGGGGAGCTGTTTTTT.

The genes are TRBV5-1 and TRBJ2-1, with TRBD1 matching 8 bases. Germline V CDR1 and CDR2: SGHRS, YFSETQ. The CDR3 covers 14 residues. V lost 4 bases to trimming and J lost 5 bases; unmatched junction nucleotides: 5. This chain's CDR3 is CASSRPQGDNEQFF. The CDR3 nucleotides are TGCGCCAGCAGCCGGCCACAGGGGGACAATGAGCAGTTCTTC.

V usage is TRBV5-1 and J usage is TRBJ1-2; TRBD1 aligns across 9 bases. CDR1 and CDR2 from the germline V gene are SGHRS and YFSETQ. The CDR3 is 19 residues long. Trimming took 5 bases from V and 0 from J; bases not matched to a gene: 17. DNA of the CDR3: TGCGCCAGCAGATATCCGGGACAGGGTAGTATCGCGGCTAACTATGGCTACACCTTC. This sequence encodes CASRYPGQGSIAANYGYTF.

This chain joins TRBV18 and TRBJ2-7; TRBD1 agrees at 9 bases. This CDR3 comprises 15 residues. V shed 2 bases and J 5 bases; nucleotides not matched to a gene: 7. Germline CDR1 is KGHSH and CDR2 is LQKENI. CDR3 sequence reads: CASSPSGTGIHEQYF. The CDR3 DNA sequence: TGTGCCAGCTCACCATCCGGGACAGGGATCCACGAGCAGTACTTC.

The genes are TRBV27 and TRBJ2-2; 8 bases fit TRBD1. Looked up from germline, CDR1 is MNHEY and CDR2 is SMNVEV (reference sequence). This CDR3 is built from 15 residues. V dropped 5 bases and J dropped 5; count of bases not matched to a gene: 7. The CDR3 reads CASSRGRGRTGELFF. Written as DNA, the CDR3 is TGTGCCAGCAGTAGGGGCAGGGGGCGGACCGGGGAGCTGTTTTTT.

V gene TRBV11-2 combines with J gene TRBJ1-1; D gene unclear. CDR1 SGHAT and CDR2 FQNNGV come from the germline V gene. V lost 1 base, J lost 8 bases, and 11 bases lay in between. This CDR3 region has 13 residues. The CDR3 region has the DNA TGTGCCAGCAGCTTAGTGGGCCCTGGGGAAGCTTTCTTT. As protein: CASSLVGPGEAFF.

The chain links TRBV18 to TRBJ1-5; a possible D gene is TRBD1 (5 bases). The CDR3 length is 16 residues. V dropped 4 bases and J dropped 6 bases, with 19 bases sitting between them. Germline CDR1 KGHSH, CDR2 LQKENI. The CDR3 is CASSLTDTHGGQPQHF. In nucleotides, the CDR3 is TGTGCCAGCTCACTAACGGACACCCACGGGGGTCAGCCCCAGCATTTT.

CDR3 residues: CASSQAMRETDTQYF. The DNA for the CDR3 is TGCGCCAGCAGCCAGGCCATGCGGGAAACAGATACGCAGTATTTT. The chain couples TRBV4-3 to TRBJ2-3; maybe TRBD2 (6 bases). CDR1 and CDR2 (germline): LGHNA, YSLEER. V shed 3 bases and J shed 3 bases, with 13 bases lying between them. This CDR3 contains 15 residues.

V usage is TRBV19 and J usage is TRBJ1-5, with D perhaps TRBD1 (6 bases). V was clipped by 8 bases and J by 16 bases, with 15 bases between them. The CDR3 is made up of 10 amino acids. Germline CDR1 reads LNHDA; CDR2 reads SQIVND (reference sequence). The CDR3 nucleotides read TGTGCCAGTGGTTACAGGGACCCCCATTTT. Residues: CASGYRDPHF.

This rearrangement joins TRBV6-1 to TRBJ2-3; 10 bases are shared with TRBD2. The CDR3 runs to 13 residues. Looked up from germline, CDR1 is MNHNS and CDR2 is SASEGT. V was clipped by 1 base and J by 14 bases; unmatched bases: 6. CDR3 in DNA: TGTGCCAGCAGTGAAGTGACTAGCGGGTCGCGGTATTTT. Translating it yields CASSEVTSGSRYF.

At least ten counts were recorded for this clone. V gene TRBV6-4 combines with J gene TRBJ2-2, with D unclear. From germline, CDR1 is MRHNA and CDR2 SNTAGT. V was trimmed by 2 bases and J by 3 bases, leaving 4 bases between them. The length of the CDR3 is 13 residues. The CDR3 is CASSDTDTGELFF. CDR3 sequence (DNA): TGTGCCAGCAGTGACACGGACACCGGGGAGCTGTTTTTT.

This clone occurred once. The chain employs TRBV7-2 and TRBJ1-2, with a possible D match to TRBD1 (5 bases). This CDR3 is 16 amino acids long. Germline CDR1 reads SGHTA; CDR2 reads FQGNSA. The V and J ends lost 0 bases and 8 bases respectively, with 19 bases between them. The CDR3 is CASSLALNRWEEGYTF. The CDR3 DNA reads TGTGCCAGCAGCTTAGCCCTAAACAGGTGGGAAGAGGGCTACACCTTC.

The genes are TRBV5-5 and TRBJ1-1, with D possibly matching TRBD1 (5 bases). The germline V and J ends were trimmed by 0 bases and 5 bases, with 17 bases remaining between them. The germline CDR1 and CDR2 sequences are SGHKS and YYEKEE (reference sequence). The CDR3 extends over 16 amino acids. Here the CDR3 reads CASSLVGVGGLTEAFF. For the CDR3, the DNA is TGTGCCAGCAGCTTGGTAGGTGTGGGGGGTTTGACTGAAGCTTTCTTT.

The chain carries TRBV18 and TRBJ2-5; 9 nucleotides match TRBD1. Germline lookup yields CDR1 KGHSH and CDR2 LQKENI. V shed 3 bases and J 5 bases; nucleotides not matched to a gene: 10. There are 16 residues in the CDR3. The CDR3 loop is CASSPLGTGLRETQYF. The CDR3 coding sequence is TGTGCCAGCTCACCGCTCGGGACAGGGTTGAGGGAGACCCAGTACTTC.

The chain carries TRBV9 and TRBJ2-1; 9 bases are a match to TRBD2. In germline, CDR1 is SGDLS, CDR2 YYNGEE. J was trimmed by 4 bases and V by 0 bases; bases with no gene match: 8. CDR3 length equals 17 residues. The DNA for the CDR3 is TGTGCCAGCAGCGTAGAAGGCCTAGCGGGATTGTACAATGAGCAGTTCTTC. As protein: CASSVEGLAGLYNEQFF.

The chain couples TRBV9 to TRBJ2-5; 8 positions match TRBD1. Germline V gene lookup returns CDR1 SGDLS and CDR2 YYNGEE. This CDR3 has 15 residues. V lost 0 bases and J lost 6; bases outside the gene matches: 7. The CDR3 here is CASSVGTGRMQTQYF. The CDR3, as DNA: TGTGCCAGCAGCGTAGGGACAGGGAGGATGCAGACCCAGTACTTC. Drawing the rest from reference TRBV9 and TRBJ2-5, the complete variable domain is DSGVTQTPKHLITATGQRVTLRCSPRSGDLSVYWYQQSLDQGLQFLIQYYNGEERAKGNILERFSAQQFPDLHSELNLSSLELGDSALYFCASSVGTGRMQTQYFGPGTRLLVL.

This clone turned up a few times. The chain is built from TRBV4-1 and TRBJ1-4; D is unresolved. The V gene's germline CDR1 is MGHRA and CDR2 YSYEKL. V gave up 1 base and J gave up 5 bases, with 11 bases separating them. The CDR3 consists of 15 residues. CDR3 in amino acids: CASSQGLQPNEKLFF. The CDR3 region has the DNA TGCGCCAGCAGCCAAGGACTCCAGCCCAATGAAAAACTGTTTTTT.

The chain joins TRBV11-2 to TRBJ2-2, with D unresolved. Trimming stripped 3 bases from V and 8 bases from J, with 7 bases between. The CDR3 spans 12 residues. The germline CDR1 and CDR2 sequences are SGHAT and FQNNGV. The CDR3 DNA sequence: TGTGCCAGCAGCTTCACGCGGGGGGAGCTGTTTTTT. Translating gives CASSFTRGELFF.

The rearrangement uses TRBV15 and TRBJ1-3, with D hard to call. Trimming took off 6 bases at V and 9 bases at J, with 3 bases between the two ends. CDR1 is LNHNV, CDR2 YYDKDF, per germline (reference sequence). The CDR3 totals 9 residues. CDR3 protein: CATRSTIYF. CDR3 DNA sequence: TGTGCCACCAGGAGCACCATATATTTT.

The J gene is TRBJ2-1, the V gene TRBV13; D is possibly TRBD2 (6 bases). The ends were cut back, 7 bases at V and 0 bases at J, with 22 bases in the middle. Germline V gene sequence: CDR1 PRHDT, CDR2 FYEKMQ (reference sequence). The CDR3 is 18 residues long. CDR3 coding DNA: TGTGCCAGCACCCGGCGAGAGGCAGGAGGGGTCTCCTACAATGAGCAGTTCTTC. This translates into CASTRREAGGVSYNEQFF.